These 14 T cell receptor beta chains came from one sample sequenced in a study of CD8 T cells in ankylosing spondylitis. Regarding the study as a whole: A TCR beta motif made of 7 to 9 highly homologous variants seemed typical of ankylosing spondylitis blood.

TCRdb passed the 5' RACE reads through MiXCR, listing each CDR3 protein once. The sample has about 330,000 distinct CDR3 sequences; around 7.6% are singletons. No cognate antigen is known for these TCRs. The material sequenced was blood, either unsorted or a sorted T cell fraction (not recorded which). The origin of the receptors is a male donor with ankylosing spondylitis.

The genes are TRBV6-5 and TRBJ1-1; D is uncertain. Trimming stripped 4 bases from V and 3 bases from J, with 6 bases between. The length of the CDR3 is 12 residues. CDR1 MNHEY and CDR2 SVGAGI come from the germline V gene. In DNA form, the CDR3 reads TGTGCCAGCAGTTTTTCGGACACTGAAGCTTTCTTT. It is translated as CASSFSDTEAFF.

Details on this clonotype: It is unclear where the CDR3 begins or ends on the DNA, so no DNA is shown, and the CDR3 is as TCRdb lists it. The chain links TRBV9 to TRBJ2-1; TRBD1 reflects the table's D call only, with no check against the DNA. The length of the CDR3 is 12 amino acids, counting both ends. Germline V gene lookup returns CDR1 SGDLS and CDR2 YYNGEE. This CDR3 is CASSVGRGTIFF.

This clonotype was seen more than once but under ten times. The chain is built from TRBV28 and TRBJ2-5; D possibly uses TRBD1 or TRBD2 (7 bases each). The CDR3 is 15 amino acids. Germline-derived CDR1 and CDR2 are MDHEN and SYDVKM. The germline V and J ends were trimmed by 5 bases and 3 bases, with 16 bases remaining between them. The CDR3 bases are TGTGCCAGCAGTCCAGGGGGGGAGGCCGAAGAGACCCAGTACTTC. This encodes CASSPGGEAEETQYF.

The chain links TRBV20-1 to TRBJ1-4; no firm D call. Between the trimmed V and J ends, which lost 6 bases and 5 bases, there was a span of 19 bases. In germline, CDR1 is DFQATT, CDR2 SNEGSKA (reference sequence). The CDR3 is made up of 15 amino acids. For the CDR3, the DNA is TGCAGTGCGGGGTCTCACCAAGGTTGGAATGAAAAACTGTTTTTT. Translated, it gives CSAGSHQGWNEKLFF.

The chain carries TRBV11-3 and TRBJ1-2, with 8 bases matching TRBD1. There are 15 residues in the CDR3. The V gene's germline CDR1 is SGHNT and CDR2 YENEEA. The V segment lost 4 bases and the J segment 3 bases; nucleotides outside the gene matches: 7. The CDR3 nucleotides read TGTGCCAGCAGCTCCGGACAGGGATGGGACTATGGCTACACCTTC. Encoded protein: CASSSGQGWDYGYTF. Together with reference TRBV11-3 and TRBJ1-2, the CDR3 gives the full variable domain: EAGVVQSPRYKIIEKKQPVAFWCNPISGHNTLYWYLQNLGQGPELLIRYENEEAVDDSQLPKDRFSAERLKGVDSTLKIQPAELGDSAVYLCASSSGQGWDYGYTFGSGTRLTVV.

This clonotype was seen more than once but under ten times. J is TRBJ2-7 and V is TRBV28, with D possibly TRBD1 on 5 matching bases. This CDR3 comprises 14 residues. The germline V gene encodes CDR1 MDHEN and CDR2 SYDVKM. V was trimmed by 3 bases and J by 3 bases, leaving 12 bases between them. DNA for the CDR3: TGTGCCAGCAGTTTGTGGACAATCTTCTACGAGCAGTACTTC. This translates into CASSLWTIFYEQYF.

The chain is built from TRBV28 and TRBJ1-6; D remains ambiguous. Between the trimmed V and J ends, which lost 6 bases and 5 bases, there was a span of 11 bases. Germline-derived CDR1 and CDR2 are MDHEN and SYDVKM. CDR3 length: 14 amino acids. In nucleotides, the CDR3 is TGTGCCAGCAGCCCACCAGATGATAATTCACCCCTCCACTTT. Protein: CASSPPDDNSPLHF.

This clonotype was recorded at least ten times. This rearrangement joins TRBV11-2 to TRBJ1-1; D ambiguous. CDR3 length: 12 amino acids. The ends were cut back, 2 bases at V and 11 bases at J, with 12 bases in the middle. The germline gives CDR1 SGHAT, CDR2 FQNNGV. This CDR3 reads CASSLRTSRAFF. In nucleotides, the CDR3 is TGTGCCAGCAGCTTAAGGACCTCACGCGCTTTCTTT.

There are a few counts of this clonotype. V usage is TRBV6-2 or TRBV6-3 and J usage is TRBJ2-6; perhaps TRBD1 as D (5 bases). The CDR3 consists of 18 residues. CDR1 and CDR2 from the germline V gene are MNHEY and SVGEGT. Trimming removed 0 bases at V and 2 bases at J, with 14 bases between. CDR3 loop: CASSYSGQGRPGANVLTF. CDR3 DNA: TGTGCCAGCAGTTACTCGGGGCAGGGTCGCCCTGGGGCCAACGTCCTGACTTTC.

This chain connects TRBV7-8 to TRBJ2-1, with D tentatively TRBD2 (6 bases). V lost 8 bases and J lost 7, with 27 bases in between. The CDR3 consists of 17 residues. Germline-derived CDR1 and CDR2 are SGHVS and FQNEAQ. Written as DNA, the CDR3 is TGTGCCAGCTCCTTCCCGGTCGGCGGGAAAAACACTAATGAGCAGTTCTTC. This sequence encodes CASSFPVGGKNTNEQFF.

This clonotype was observed many times. The V call is TRBV12-3 or TRBV12-4, the J call TRBJ2-7, with D possibly TRBD2 on 5 matching bases. With 4 bases removed from V and 1 base from J, the gap between germline ends came to 8 bases. The CDR3 covers 13 residues. CDR3 coding DNA: TGTGCCAGCAGTTCCCCGGGATCCTACGAGCAGTACTTC. Its translation is CASSSPGSYEQYF.

This clonotype was seen more than once but under ten times. The gene calls are TRBV2 and TRBJ1-2, with no clear D. The ends were cut back, 6 bases at V and 6 bases at J, with 8 bases in the middle. Germline lookup yields CDR1 SNHLY and CDR2 FYNNEI. This CDR3 is 11 amino acids long. This CDR3 reads CASRGGHGYTF. CDR3 coding DNA: TGTGCCAGCAGAGGCGGCCATGGCTACACCTTC.

The chain couples TRBV27 to TRBJ2-1; 10 nucleotides agree with TRBD1. This CDR3 contains 16 residues. The J segment lost 7 bases and the V segment lost 1 base, leaving 7 bases of the junction unmatched. From germline, CDR1 is MNHEY and CDR2 SMNVEV (reference sequence). CDR3 sequence reads: CASSLFTQDRGNEQFF. The CDR3 DNA reads TGTGCCAGCAGTTTATTTACACAGGACAGGGGGAATGAGCAGTTCTTC.

The V gene is TRBV4-3, the J gene TRBJ1-1; no firm D call. The V gene lost 1 base and the J gene lost 6 bases, with 18 bases spanning the gap. Germline V gene lookup returns CDR1 LGHNA and CDR2 YSLEER. The CDR3 is made up of 16 amino acids. CDR3 sequence: CASSQAVGPMRSEAFF. DNA for the CDR3: TGCGCCAGCAGCCAAGCGGTGGGTCCGATGCGGTCTGAAGCTTTCTTT.